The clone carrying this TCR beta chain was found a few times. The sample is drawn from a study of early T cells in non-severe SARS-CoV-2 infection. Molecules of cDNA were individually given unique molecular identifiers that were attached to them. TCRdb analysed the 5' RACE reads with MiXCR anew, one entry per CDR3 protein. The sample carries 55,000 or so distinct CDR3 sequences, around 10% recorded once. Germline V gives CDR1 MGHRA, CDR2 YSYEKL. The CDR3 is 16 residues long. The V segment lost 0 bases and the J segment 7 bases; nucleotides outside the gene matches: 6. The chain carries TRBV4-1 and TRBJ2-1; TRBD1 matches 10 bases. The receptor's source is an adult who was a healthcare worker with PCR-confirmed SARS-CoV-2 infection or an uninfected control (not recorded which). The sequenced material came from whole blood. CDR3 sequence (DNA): TGCGCCAGCAGCCAAGATTGGACAGGGGGAAAGAATGAGCAGTTCTTC. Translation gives CASSQDWTGGKNEQFF.